This TCR beta chain was recorded in a study of blood T cells in healthy people across ages. This clonotype was detected a few times. Primed by a sample-barcoded 5' primer and a J-beta primer mix, a second PCR proceeded for about 6 to 12 cycles. One entry per CDR3 protein, called by TCRdb with MiXCR from the 5' RACE reads. The profile shows about 620,000 distinct CDR3 sequences, under 25% of them singletons. The sequenced material came from blood. This receptor was taken from a man between 65 and 80 years old in good health.

The CDR3 sequence is CASSSGHTGELFF. DNA of the CDR3: TGTGCCAGCAGCTCAGGACACACCGGGGAGCTGTTTTTT. J is TRBJ2-2 and V is TRBV28, with D hard to call. Germline V CDR1 and CDR2: MDHEN, SYDVKM. V shed 6 bases and J shed 3 bases, with 8 bases lying between them. This CDR3 region has 13 residues.